The 30 T cell receptor beta chains below were found in one sample sequenced in a study of vaccination and CD4 T cells after COVID-19. Indicated treatment: roughly ten-day PBMC culture with coronavirus spike peptide pools or control peptides (ViraFEST assay). Their antigen targets remain unknown. An Oncomine TCR Beta short-read assay was used to sequence the DNA from cultured CD4+ T cells. TCRdb redid the calling of the PCR reads with MiXCR, one entry per CDR3 protein. The sample yields 15,000 to 20,000 distinct CDR3 sequences, approximately 31% seen once. Sequences were obtained from cultured CD4+ T cells from blood. Source of these receptors: a human donor with COVID-19.

This clonotype was seen a few times. The germline gene is not matched at one end of the junction; a read error may be the cause. The chain uses TRBV7-7 and TRBJ1-5; no reliable D call. Germline loops: CDR1 SSHAT, CDR2 FNYEAQ (reference sequence). The CDR3 contains 14 residues. The CDR3 here is CASSLEKSEAPQHF. CDR3 DNA sequence: TGTGCTAGCAGCTTAGAAAAATCGGAGGCGCCCCAGCATTTT. Based on the CDR3 plus reference TRBV7-7 and TRBJ1-5, the full variable domain is GAGVSQSPRYKVTKRGQDVTLRCDPISSHATLYWYQQALGQGPEFLTYFNYEAQPDKSGLPSDRFSAERPEGSISTLTIQRTEQRDSAMYRCASSLEKSEAPQHFGDGTRLSIL.

This chain uses TRBV24-1 with TRBJ2-7, with 9 bases that match TRBD1. The germline CDR1 and CDR2 sequences are KGHDR and SFDVKD. The ends lost 3 bases at V and 4 bases at J; junction bases unmatched: 9. This CDR3 has 16 amino acids. For the CDR3, the DNA is TGTGCCACCAGTGATGGGGGGGACAGGGCGAGTTACGAGCAGTACTTC. Protein product: CATSDGGDRASYEQYF.

The chain links TRBV6-1 to TRBJ1-2, with D maybe TRBD1 (5 bases). The CDR3 consists of 13 residues. The V gene's germline CDR1 is MNHNS and CDR2 SASEGT. The V end lost 7 bases, the J end lost 7 bases, and 16 bases lay between the germline ends. CDR3 sequence (DNA): TGTGCCAGCAACGTCACACGGGGGGGTGGCTACACCTTC. Translating gives CASNVTRGGGYTF.

This rearrangement joins TRBV4-2 to TRBJ2-2, with TRBD1 matching over 8 bases. The CDR3 length is 16 residues. CDR1 is LGHNA and CDR2 is YNFKEQ in the germline V gene. V was pared by 0 bases and J by 5 bases, with 5 bases of the junction left unmatched. This CDR3 reads CASSQDRDRMTGELFF. Written as DNA, the CDR3 is TGTGCCAGCAGCCAAGATCGGGACAGGATGACCGGGGAGCTGTTTTTT.

This clonotype was picked up a small number of times. This chain connects TRBV7-6 to TRBJ2-3, with 8 nucleotides matching TRBD2. Germline CDR1 SGHVS, CDR2 FNYEAQ. The V segment lost 2 bases and the J segment 0 bases; nucleotides outside the gene matches: 4. The CDR3 spans 16 residues. CDR3 in amino acids: CASSLISGASTDTQYF. As DNA, the CDR3 is TGTGCCAGCAGCTTAATTAGCGGGGCTAGCACAGATACGCAGTATTTT.

This clonotype has just a few counts. The chain employs TRBV6-1 and TRBJ1-2, with D unresolved. In germline, CDR1 is MNHNS, CDR2 SASEGT. This CDR3 has 16 amino acids. Trimming shortened V by 2 bases and J by 0 bases, and 13 bases separated the two germline ends. CDR3 nucleotides: TGTGCCAGCAGTGAAACTGGACTCAGAGCTAACTATGGCTACACCTTC. It translates to CASSETGLRANYGYTF.

The chain carries TRBV18 and TRBJ1-2; no firm D call. The ends were cut back, 1 base at V and 0 bases at J, with 12 bases in the middle. From germline, CDR1 is KGHSH and CDR2 LQKENI. The CDR3 contains 16 residues. As DNA, the CDR3 is TGTGCCAGCTCACCACTGCAGCAGAGGGCTAACTATGGCTACACCTTC. Translated, it gives CASSPLQQRANYGYTF.

The CDR3 loop reads CASSFAGGSYEQYF. In nucleotides, the CDR3 is TGTGCCAGCAGCTTCGCGGGAGGATCCTACGAGCAGTACTTC. V usage is TRBV11-3 and J usage is TRBJ2-7; TRBD2 aligns across 8 bases. The V gene end was trimmed by 3 bases and the J gene end by 1 base; junction bases not matched to a gene: 2. The CDR3 extends over 14 amino acids. Per germline, CDR1 SGHNT and CDR2 YENEEA.

The chain is built from TRBV28 and TRBJ1-3; D is undetermined. The length of the CDR3 is 14 residues. The V gene lost 4 bases and the J gene lost 8 bases, with 15 bases spanning the gap. From germline, CDR1 is MDHEN and CDR2 SYDVKM. The CDR3 DNA sequence: TGTGCCAGCAGTTCCCCTACCTTCGCTGACACCATATATTTT. Its protein product is CASSSPTFADTIYF.

In this sample, this clonotype turned up a few times. The V and J genes are TRBV15 and TRBJ1-1; D is undetermined. The germline gives CDR1 LNHNV, CDR2 YYDKDF (reference sequence). The V end lost 4 bases, the J end lost 6 bases, and 12 bases lay between the germline ends. The CDR3 is 13 residues long. The CDR3 DNA follows: TGTGCCACCAGCACCCTGGCTAACGCTGAAGCTTTCTTT. Protein: CATSTLANAEAFF.

The J gene is TRBJ1-1, the V gene TRBV7-3; 8 nucleotides line up with TRBD1. Germline CDR1 and CDR2: SGHTA and FQGTGA. Trimming cost V 5 bases and J 4 bases; bases outside gene matches: 6. The CDR3 length is 14 residues. CDR3 sequence: CASSVNQGATEAFF. The CDR3, as DNA: TGTGCCAGCAGCGTAAATCAGGGGGCCACTGAAGCTTTCTTT.

This clonotype was counted only a few times. The chain's CDR3 is CASSLSGLGNTEAFF. In DNA, the CDR3 is TGTGCCAGCAGTCTCTCAGGGCTGGGGAACACTGAAGCTTTCTTT. V and J are TRBV28 and TRBJ1-1, with a tentative D call TRBD1 (5 bases). The CDR3 contains 15 residues. Germline loops: CDR1 MDHEN, CDR2 SYDVKM. V lost 5 bases to trimming and J lost 1 base, with 14 bases between them.

The chain uses TRBV28 and TRBJ1-1; D not certain. CDR3 size: 12 residues. Trimming took 3 bases from V and 3 from J, leaving 5 bases between them. Germline V CDR1 and CDR2: MDHEN, SYDVKM. CDR3 in amino acids: CASSLVDTEAFF. In DNA, the CDR3 is TGTGCCAGCAGTTTGGTCGACACTGAAGCTTTCTTT.

The V gene is TRBV29-1, the J gene TRBJ1-4, with 7 bases aligning to TRBD1. The trim removed 7 bases at V and 5 bases at J, leaving 10 bases unmatched. CDR3 length equals 14 residues. The germline V gene has CDR1 SQVTM and CDR2 ANQGSEA. CDR3: CSASRQGRNEKLFF. CDR3 nucleotide sequence: TGCAGCGCATCTCGACAGGGAAGAAATGAAAAACTGTTTTTT.

The V and J genes are TRBV20-1 and TRBJ1-1; TRBD1 might be the D (6 bases). In germline, CDR1 is DFQATT, CDR2 SNEGSKA (reference sequence). Trimming pared 6 bases from V and 4 bases from J, leaving 18 bases between. This CDR3 has 14 residues. CDR3 DNA: TGCAGTGCCACAAGGGGGGGCGGTGGCACTGAAGCTTTCTTT. Its protein is CSATRGGGGTEAFF.

In this sample, this clonotype turned up a few times. The CDR3 nucleotides are TGTGCCAGCGGCCCCGGTACCAATGAAAAACTGTTTTTT. Amino acid sequence: CASGPGTNEKLFF. This chain joins TRBV28 and TRBJ1-4, with no clear D. V lost 8 bases and J lost 5, with 12 bases in between. Germline values: CDR1 MDHEN, CDR2 SYDVKM. CDR3 length: 13 residues. Using reference TRBV28 and TRBJ1-4 for the parts outside the CDR3, the full variable domain is DVKVTQSSRYLVKRTGEKVFLECVQDMDHENMFWYRQDPGLGLRLIYFSYDVKMKEKGDIPEGYSVSREKKERFSLILESASTNQTSMYLCASGPGTNEKLFFGSGTQLSVL.

The chain has TRBV20-1 and TRBJ2-7; TRBD2 agrees at 8 bases. Germline V lookup: CDR1 DFQATT, CDR2 SNEGSKA (reference sequence). The CDR3 spans 16 residues. The junction had 12 bases not matched to a gene; V was cut back by 0 bases and J by 5 bases. As DNA, the CDR3 is TGCAGTGCTAGAGATACCCACGTCGGGGGGGCCCACGAGCAGTACTTC. This gives the protein CSARDTHVGGAHEQYF.

V and J are TRBV19 and TRBJ2-2, with 8 bases identical to TRBD1. Germline CDR1 and CDR2: LNHDA and SQIVND (reference sequence). V was clipped by 7 bases and J by 2 bases; unmatched bases: 3. This CDR3 is built from 14 residues. CDR3 region: CASTDRVNTGELFF. The CDR3 nucleotides read TGTGCCAGTACGGACAGGGTTAACACCGGGGAGCTGTTTTTT.

This chain connects TRBV14 to TRBJ1-2, with a weak D call TRBD1 (5 bases). With 0 bases removed from V and 4 bases from J, the gap between germline ends came to 12 bases. The CDR3 contains 15 residues. Germline V gene lookup returns CDR1 SGHDN and CDR2 FVKESK. The CDR3 sequence is CASSQDSGRVYGYTF. Here the CDR3 DNA reads TGTGCCAGCAGCCAAGATTCGGGCAGGGTCTATGGCTACACCTTC.

V and J are TRBV6-1 and TRBJ2-1; TRBD1 agrees at 11 bases. Looked up from germline, CDR1 is MNHNS and CDR2 is SASEGT. Losses at the gene ends were 7 bases for V and 9 bases for J; bases not matched to a gene: 2. CDR3 length equals 12 residues. The CDR3 loop reads CASTGTGGEQFF. The CDR3 coding sequence is TGTGCCAGCACCGGGACAGGGGGTGAGCAGTTCTTC.

CDR3 DNA sequence: TGTGCCAGCAGACCGGGCTACGAGCAGTACTTC. Its protein is CASRPGYEQYF. The J gene is TRBJ2-7, the V gene TRBV12-3 or TRBV12-4; D remains ambiguous. The CDR3 extends over 11 amino acids. Trimming cost V 6 bases and J 3 bases, with 6 bases left between them.

This rearrangement joins TRBV4-3 to TRBJ2-3; the D gene could be TRBD1 or TRBD2 (6 bases each). Trimming shortened V by 0 bases and J by 3 bases, and 7 bases separated the two germline ends. The germline CDR1 and CDR2 sequences are LGHNA and YSLEER. The CDR3 sequence is 14 residues long. CDR3 sequence (DNA): TGCGCCAGCAGCCAAGAAGGGGGGACAGATACGCAGTATTTT. Translated: CASSQEGGTDTQYF.

The chain joins TRBV7-9 to TRBJ2-2; no clear D gene. CDR3 length: 12 residues. V gave up 3 bases and J gave up 6 bases, with 5 bases separating them. The germline gives CDR1 SEHNR, CDR2 FQNEAQ (reference sequence). This chain's CDR3 is CASSFSPGELFF. For the CDR3, the DNA is TGTGCCAGCAGCTTCAGCCCCGGGGAGCTGTTTTTT.

The sample holds one count of this clonotype. The chain links TRBV27 to TRBJ1-5; D possibly corresponds to TRBD1 (5 bases). This CDR3 is built from 16 residues. The V gene's germline CDR1 is MNHEY and CDR2 SMNVEV (reference sequence). V lost 3 bases and J lost 1, with 13 bases in between. CDR3: CASSFYSRASNQPQHF. The CDR3 bases are TGTGCCAGCAGTTTTTATTCCAGGGCCAGCAATCAGCCCCAGCATTTT.

The rearrangement links TRBV6-2 or TRBV6-3 to TRBJ1-2; D ambiguous. The CDR3 spans 13 residues. Trimming cost V 5 bases and J 4 bases, with 11 bases left between them. The germline gives CDR1 MNHEY, CDR2 SVGEGT. CDR3 sequence (DNA): TGTGCCAGCAGTCCCGACGGAAGCTATGGCTACACCTTC. Translation: CASSPDGSYGYTF.

This clonotype was observed a handful of times. This chain joins TRBV7-9 and TRBJ2-7, with D possibly being TRBD2 (7 bases). The CDR3 spans 16 residues. Germline V gives CDR1 SEHNR, CDR2 FQNEAQ (reference sequence). Trimming removed 1 base at V and 2 bases at J, with 15 bases between. The CDR3, as DNA: TGTGCCAGCAGCTTAGGGCCGGGGGGCGGAACCTACGAGCAGTACTTC. This encodes CASSLGPGGGTYEQYF.

V and J are TRBV5-8 and TRBJ2-7; tentatively, D is TRBD2 (5 bases). The CDR3 sequence is 15 residues long. Germline loops: CDR1 SGHTS, CDR2 YDEGEE. V lost 4 bases and J lost 0, with 14 bases in between. Here the CDR3 reads CASSPRQRSSYEQYF. CDR3 sequence (DNA): TGTGCCAGCAGCCCACGCCAGCGGAGCTCCTACGAGCAGTACTTC.

This clonotype was found once. This rearrangement joins TRBV10-3 to TRBJ2-5; 16 bases match TRBD2. V shed 4 bases, J shed 9 bases, and the junction held 2 bases outside the gene matches. Germline V CDR1 and CDR2: ENHRY, SYGVKD. This CDR3 has 14 residues. The CDR3 spells CAISGGLAGGAQYF. CDR3 nucleotides: TGTGCCATCAGTGGGGGACTAGCGGGGGGGGCCCAGTACTTC.

The J gene is TRBJ1-1, the V gene TRBV5-1, with 12 positions matching TRBD1. Trimming cost V 2 bases and J 4 bases; bases outside gene matches: 6. The CDR3 spans 16 residues. The germline V gene has CDR1 SGHRS and CDR2 YFSETQ. The CDR3 DNA reads as TGCGCCAGCAGCTTTCCCGGGACAGGGGGCTTCACTGAAGCTTTCTTT. Its protein is CASSFPGTGGFTEAFF.

There are a few counts of this clonotype. The chain recombines TRBV20-1 with TRBJ1-1, with a possible D match to TRBD1 (5 bases). CDR1 DFQATT and CDR2 SNEGSKA come from the germline V gene (reference sequence). Trimming shortened V by 3 bases and J by 5 bases, and 10 bases separated the two germline ends. The CDR3 is made up of 12 amino acids. The chain's CDR3 is CSASGGWTEAFF. In DNA form, the CDR3 reads TGCAGTGCTAGTGGGGGGTGGACTGAAGCTTTCTTT.